The source of this TCR beta chain is a study of T cells in Graves' hyperthyroidism and ophthalmopathy. Study-level information: The blood sample was taken at first diagnosis, before treatment began. Study conclusions and caveats: Most thyroid-expanded clonotypes above 0.001 were also found in blood. Ophthalmopathy, which appeared later, was predicted by the model a median roughly 6.4 months before onset.

Germline CDR1 and CDR2: LGHDT and YNNKEL (reference sequence). The CDR3 is 15 residues long. Trimming took off 4 bases at V and 3 bases at J, with 12 bases between the two ends. Each diagnosis drew on symptoms, thyroxine, TRAb, thyroid ultrasound and orbital computed tomography findings. The TCR beta CDR3 regions underwent amplification using RNA transcripts as the source. The TCR CDR3 was amplified in a first-round RT-PCR using the HTBI primer set. TCRdb re-derived calls from the multiplex PCR reads in MiXCR, one entry per CDR3 protein. The profile shows hundreds of thousands of distinct CDR3 sequences, roughly 14% of them singletons. This clonotype was recorded many times. What it binds is not known.

The chain recombines TRBV3-1 with TRBJ2-2, with D perhaps matching TRBD2 (6 bases). This clonotype originated in a woman aged 40 to 50 with Graves' ophthalmopathy. Sequenced sample: blood. The CDR3 here is CASSRGGFDTGELFF. In nucleotides, the CDR3 is TGTGCCAGCAGCCGCGGAGGGTTCGACACCGGGGAGCTGTTTTTT.